These T cell receptor beta chains were read from a single sample in a study of cytomegalovirus exposure and HLA in healthy donors. Repertoires were generated with immunoSEQ multiplex PCR, while TCRdb's copy carries only in-frame clones and drops some. The repertoire consists of some 130,000 clones, with approximately 94% occurring once and the leading ten covering approximately 1.8%. The sequencing input was PBMCs. The receptors were gathered from a man younger than 30 in good health and CMV-seropositive. CDR3s include the opening cysteine and the closing phenylalanine or tryptophan. D genes are given only for firm matches. Clone size is stated in some rows and not others, as once, few, many or a class when expanded.

V gene: TRBV4-2
clone size: many
D gene: .
J gene: TRBJ1-1
CDR3 DNA: TGTGCCAGCAGCCCCACACGCCAGGGGACTGAAGCTTTCTTT
CDR3 protein: CASSPTRQGTEAFF

V gene: TRBV6-1
clone size: .
D gene: .
J gene: TRBJ2-7
CDR3 DNA: TGTGCCAGCAGTGATCCCGGGACTGGGCCCTACGAGCAGTACTTC
CDR3 protein: CASSDPGTGPYEQYF

V gene: TRBV7-9
clone size: .
D gene: .
J gene: TRBJ2-1
CDR3 DNA: TGTGCCAGCAGCTTAACAGTATACAATGAGCAGTTCTTC
CDR3 protein: CASSLTVYNEQFF

V gene: TRBV5-1
clone size: once
D gene: .
J gene: TRBJ1-6
CDR3 DNA: TGCGCCAGCAGCGGAGTAAGATTCGGTTCACCCCTCCACTTT
CDR3 protein: CASSGVRFGSPLHF

V gene: TRBV25-1
clone size: .
D gene: .
J gene: TRBJ1-1
CDR3 DNA: TGTGCCAGCAGTGAATACAGCACTGAAGCTTTCTTT
CDR3 protein: CASSEYSTEAFF

V gene: TRBV5-1
clone size: .
D gene: TRBD1
J gene: TRBJ2-5
CDR3 DNA: TGCGCCAGCAGCTTGGGGAGACAGGGTGGCCTCCAAGAGACCCAGTACTTC
CDR3 protein: CASSLGRQGGLQETQYF

V gene: TRBV5-1
clone size: .
D gene: .
J gene: TRBJ2-3
CDR3 DNA: TGCGCCAGCAGCTTGGATCAGTACGTATCGAGGGATACGCAGTATTTT
CDR3 protein: CASSLDQYVSRDTQYF

V gene: TRBV7-2
clone size: once
D gene: TRBD2
J gene: TRBJ2-3
CDR3 DNA: TGTGCCAGCAGCTCAGGGACTAGCGGTAGCACAGATACGCAGTATTTT
CDR3 protein: CASSSGTSGSTDTQYF

V gene: TRBV27
clone size: once
D gene: TRBD1
J gene: TRBJ2-7
CDR3 DNA: TGTGCCCCCCACCCAGGGGGGACAGGAAACTACGAGCAGTACTTC
CDR3 protein: CAPHPGGTGNYEQYF

V gene: TRBV10-3
clone size: .
D gene: .
J gene: TRBJ2-7
CDR3 DNA: TGTGCCATCAGTGACCCCGAGGACTACCCTCTCTACGAGCAGTACTTC
CDR3 protein: CAISDPEDYPLYEQYF

V gene: TRBV10-3
clone size: .
D gene: .
J gene: TRBJ1-2
CDR3 DNA: TGTGCCATCAGTCCGGACACCTATTCTTTGGGCTACACCTTC
CDR3 protein: CAISPDTYSLGYTF

V gene: TRBV13
clone size: .
D gene: TRBD2
J gene: TRBJ2-1
CDR3 DNA: TGTGCCAGCAGCGGTTGGCGGGAGTCTTCGGATGAGCAGTTCTTC
CDR3 protein: CASSGWRESSDEQFF

V gene: TRBV6-6
clone size: .
D gene: TRBD2
J gene: TRBJ2-2
CDR3 DNA: TGTGCCAGCAGTTACTCGGGACTACCCACCGGGGAGCTGTTTTTT
CDR3 protein: CASSYSGLPTGELFF

V gene: TRBV30
clone size: .
D gene: .
J gene: TRBJ1-1
CDR3 DNA: TGTGCCTGGAGCGGAGACGCGAACACTGAAGCTTTCTTT
CDR3 protein: CAWSGDANTEAFF

V gene: TRBV5-1
clone size: .
D gene: .
J gene: TRBJ2-7
CDR3 DNA: TGCGCCAGCAGCTCGTCTAACCTACCCTACGAGCAGTACTTC
CDR3 protein: CASSSSNLPYEQYF

V gene: TRBV27
clone size: .
D gene: .
J gene: TRBJ2-7
CDR3 DNA: TGTGCCAGCAGGGGACATGGGGGCATAGGTAATGAGCAGTACTTC
CDR3 protein: CASRGHGGIGNEQYF

V gene: TRBV6-6
clone size: .
D gene: .
J gene: TRBJ1-2
CDR3 DNA: TGTGCCAGCCGCGGACAGCTCTATGGCTACACCTTC
CDR3 protein: CASRGQLYGYTF

V gene: TRBV27
clone size: once
D gene: .
J gene: TRBJ2-2
CDR3 DNA: TGTGCCAGCAGTTTGACATTCGAGCCAGGTGGTGGGGAGCTGTTTTTT
CDR3 protein: CASSLTFEPGGGELFF

V gene: TRBV5-8
clone size: .
D gene: .
J gene: TRBJ1-5
CDR3 DNA: TGTGCCAGCAGCTTAGGAGTCCTAAGTCAGCCCCAGCATTTT
CDR3 protein: CASSLGVLSQPQHF

V gene: TRBV14
clone size: .
D gene: .
J gene: TRBJ2-5
CDR3 DNA: TGTGCCAGCAGCCAAGATTCTTGGACTCCCCTCCAAGAGACCCAGTACTTC
CDR3 protein: CASSQDSWTPLQETQYF

V gene: TRBV18
clone size: .
D gene: .
J gene: TRBJ2-7
CDR3 DNA: TGTGCCAGCTCACCACCGCAACTTGCCTACGAGCAGTACTTC
CDR3 protein: CASSPPQLAYEQYF

V gene: TRBV18
clone size: .
D gene: .
J gene: TRBJ2-7
CDR3 DNA: TGTGCCAGCTCACCGGAGCGTTACCCGCTCGAGCAGTACTTC
CDR3 protein: CASSPERYPLEQYF

V gene: TRBV12-5
clone size: .
D gene: TRBD2
J gene: TRBJ2-3
CDR3 DNA: TGTGCTAGTGGTTTCGTTACGGGACTAGTACACTTT
CDR3 protein: CASGFVTGLVHF

V gene: TRBV7-2
clone size: .
D gene: .
J gene: TRBJ2-3
CDR3 DNA: TGTGCCAGCAGCTCCTGGTCTATTGCGGGTACGCAGTATTTT
CDR3 protein: CASSSWSIAGTQYF

V gene: TRBV28
clone size: .
D gene: .
J gene: TRBJ1-5
CDR3 DNA: TGTGCCAGCAGCCCACCTGAGAACAGGTATAGCAATCAGCCCCAGCATTTT
CDR3 protein: CASSPPENRYSNQPQHF

V gene: TRBV25-1
clone size: once
D gene: .
J gene: TRBJ2-5
CDR3 DNA: TGTGCCAGCAGTGAATATAGGTACCGAGGGGAGACCCAGTACTTC
CDR3 protein: CASSEYRYRGETQYF

V gene: TRBV6-1
clone size: .
D gene: .
J gene: TRBJ1-2
CDR3 DNA: TGTGCCAGCAGGCGGTCGGCGGCATATGGCTACACCTTC
CDR3 protein: CASRRSAAYGYTF

V gene: TRBV6-1
clone size: .
D gene: .
J gene: TRBJ2-5
CDR3 DNA: TGTGCCAGCAGTGAAGGGGTAGCGCTCCGGGAGACCCAGTACTTC
CDR3 protein: CASSEGVALRETQYF

V gene: TRBV2
clone size: .
D gene: TRBD2
J gene: TRBJ2-5
CDR3 DNA: TGTGCCAGCAGCCAAGAGTGGGGGGGGGAGACCCAGTACTTC
CDR3 protein: CASSQEWGGETQYF

V gene: TRBV14
clone size: once
D gene: .
J gene: TRBJ1-2
CDR3 DNA: TGTGCCAGCAGCCAGACAGTTAACTATGGCTACACCTTC
CDR3 protein: CASSQTVNYGYTF

V gene: TRBV6-1
clone size: .
D gene: TRBD1
J gene: TRBJ1-4
CDR3 DNA: TGTGCCAGCAGTGCAAGAAACAGGGGGCTTAATGAAAAACTGTTTTTT
CDR3 protein: CASSARNRGLNEKLFF

V gene: TRBV5-1
clone size: .
D gene: .
J gene: TRBJ2-1
CDR3 DNA: TGCGCCAGCAGGGTGGGCCCCGCCTACAATGAGCAGTTCTTC
CDR3 protein: CASRVGPAYNEQFF

V gene: TRBV9
clone size: .
D gene: .
J gene: TRBJ2-2
CDR3 DNA: TGTGCCAGCAGCCCGTCAGGGACGAACACCGGGGAGCTGTTTTTT
CDR3 protein: CASSPSGTNTGELFF

V gene: TRBV5-1
clone size: once
D gene: TRBD2
J gene: TRBJ2-5
CDR3 DNA: TGCGCCAGCAGCAAAGGACTAGCCGGAGCGGAAGAGACCCAGTACTTC
CDR3 protein: CASSKGLAGAEETQYF

V gene: TRBV5-4
clone size: .
D gene: .
J gene: TRBJ2-7
CDR3 DNA: TGTGCCAGCTCACCCGCGGTCGAGGGCGAGCAGTACTTC
CDR3 protein: CASSPAVEGEQYF

V gene: TRBV5-6
clone size: once
D gene: TRBD2
J gene: TRBJ2-1
CDR3 DNA: TGTGCCAGCAGCTTTACCGGGACTAGCGGCTACAATGAGCAGTTCTTC
CDR3 protein: CASSFTGTSGYNEQFF

V gene: TRBV5-8
clone size: .
D gene: .
J gene: TRBJ1-1
CDR3 DNA: TGTGCCAGCAGCATGTGGACAGCTATGAACACTGAAGCTTTCTTT
CDR3 protein: CASSMWTAMNTEAFF

V gene: TRBV6-1
clone size: .
D gene: TRBD1
J gene: TRBJ1-1
CDR3 DNA: TGTGCCAGCAGCGGACAGGGGGCAACTGAAGCTTTCTTT
CDR3 protein: CASSGQGATEAFF

V gene: TRBV4-1
clone size: .
D gene: TRBD2
J gene: TRBJ2-7
CDR3 DNA: TGCGCCAGCAGCCTCCAGGGACTAGCCGTCGAGCAGTACTTC
CDR3 protein: CASSLQGLAVEQYF

V gene: TRBV2
clone size: .
D gene: .
J gene: TRBJ1-1
CDR3 DNA: TGTGCCAGCAGGCCCGGCACTGAAGCTTTCTTT
CDR3 protein: CASRPGTEAFF

V gene: TRBV4-2
clone size: .
D gene: TRBD1
J gene: TRBJ1-4
CDR3 DNA: TGTGCCAGCAGCCAAGCTATGCTGGACAGGGCGAATGAAAAACTGTTTTTT
CDR3 protein: CASSQAMLDRANEKLFF

V gene: TRBV28
clone size: .
D gene: .
J gene: TRBJ2-7
CDR3 DNA: TGTGCCAGCAACAGGGTGCGGACCTACGAGCAGTACTTC
CDR3 protein: CASNRVRTYEQYF

V gene: TRBV6-6
clone size: once
D gene: .
J gene: TRBJ2-7
CDR3 DNA: TGTGCCAGCACTATGACTAGACTTGTCCACGAGCAGTACTTC
CDR3 protein: CASTMTRLVHEQYF

V gene: TRBV9
clone size: .
D gene: TRBD2
J gene: TRBJ2-5
CDR3 DNA: TGTGCCAGCAGCGTGGGAGGGACTAGCGGGAGAAAGGAGACCCAGTACTTC
CDR3 protein: CASSVGGTSGRKETQYF

V gene: TRBV23-1
clone size: .
D gene: TRBD2
J gene: TRBJ2-5
CDR3 DNA: TGCGCCAGCAGTTCAGCGGGAGTTCAACAAGAGACCCAGTACTTC
CDR3 protein: CASSSAGVQQETQYF

V gene: TRBV19
clone size: .
D gene: TRBD2
J gene: TRBJ2-1
CDR3 DNA: TGTGCCAGTAAGGGCGGGAGAATTTTCGATGAGCAGTTCTTC
CDR3 protein: CASKGGRIFDEQFF

V gene: TRBV19
clone size: .
D gene: TRBD2
J gene: TRBJ2-7
CDR3 DNA: TGTGCCACCAGAGGGGACTACTCCTACGAGCAGTACTTC
CDR3 protein: CATRGDYSYEQYF

V gene: TRBV28
clone size: .
D gene: .
J gene: TRBJ1-6
CDR3 DNA: TGTGCCAGTGCAGGTGGGGGGAGACCCCTCCACTTT
CDR3 protein: CASAGGGRPLHF

V gene: TRBV6-1
clone size: .
D gene: TRBD2
J gene: TRBJ2-7
CDR3 DNA: TGTGCCAGCCGGGAGGACTACGAGCAGTACTTC
CDR3 protein: CASREDYEQYF

V gene: TRBV9
clone size: .
D gene: .
J gene: TRBJ2-1
CDR3 DNA: TGTGCCAGCAGCGGAGTAAACTACAATGAGCAGTTCTTC
CDR3 protein: CASSGVNYNEQFF

V gene: TRBV20-1
clone size: once
D gene: TRBD1
J gene: TRBJ2-7
CDR3 DNA: TGCAGCACTGGACAGGGGTACGAGCAGTACTTC
CDR3 protein: CSTGQGYEQYF

V gene: TRBV18
clone size: .
D gene: TRBD2
J gene: TRBJ2-7
CDR3 DNA: TGTGCCAGCTCACCAGGGAGGGGATACTACGAGCAGTACTTC
CDR3 protein: CASSPGRGYYEQYF

V gene: TRBV21-1
clone size: .
D gene: .
J gene: TRBJ1-2
CDR3 DNA: TGTGCCAGCAGCCCCCCAGGTTCCTATGGCTACACCTTC
CDR3 protein: CASSPPGSYGYTF

V gene: TRBV28
clone size: .
D gene: .
J gene: TRBJ2-4
CDR3 DNA: TGTGCCAGCAGTTTGAGGGGAGGGGGCATTCAGTACTTC
CDR3 protein: CASSLRGGGIQYF